This T cell receptor beta chain is drawn from a study of blood T cell repertoires in COVID-19 (dated by TCRdb to 2020 to 2022). For context, the study as a whole: The collaborator samples originated in the United States, Italy and Spain and spanned the acute and convalescent phases of COVID-19. The material from the prospective study consisted of cDNA or gDNA derived from T cells, B-cell-depleted T cells, or PBMCs. Deeply sampled blood TCRbeta repertoires from subjects exposed to, actively infected with, or recovered from COVID-19 were included in the dataset. A freely available public database, intended as a resource for researchers studying the immune response to SARS-CoV-2, is where the repertoires were released. The samples were drawn from the first 160 participants of the ongoing ImmuneRACE study and from under 1,500 subjects provided by 6 global collaborators. Sample metadata almost always included a de-identified subject ID, COVID-19 status, age in years and sex. Where available, HLA class I and class II types were obtained from metadata supplied by the sample provider rather than from assay-based typing. Overall results and qualifications from the work: How much clinical and demographic metadata was included differed by source and by participant, and the metadata was provided uncurated.

Whole blood was collected in K2EDTA tubes by collaborating institutions according to the institutions' own protocols. Collaborator samples were shipped for TCRbeta analysis as frozen whole blood, isolated PBMCs, or DNA extracted from either sample type. About this clone: It lacks a known antigen. Per-base quality was not reported, and no clone a single base away is much larger than it.

TCRbeta CDR3 regions were amplified from genomic DNA using the immunoSEQ Assay, a bias-controlled multiplex PCR. In the authors' own workflow: The number of nucleated cells in each sample was estimated by amplification of reference gene primers within the assay. To quantify the absolute abundance of each unique TCRbeta CDR3 rearrangement, sequence reads were collapsed and filtered. For each sample, productive Simpson clonality was calculated as the square root of Simpson's diversity index across productive rearrangements. Held by TCRdb, this immuneACCESS table contains in-frame sequences only and omits some clones. Under half of the omission traces to an unresolved V gene where checked; the cause of the rest is unknown. From that table come the V and J calls and clone size; the DNA was used to work out D and trimming. This sample has 95,000 or so clones in its table, and about 90% of those were observed once. The ten largest clones take up 17% of the sample.

Taken from cysteine to phenylalanine, the CDR3 has 17 residues. Left in the record is the CDR3 DNA by itself, 51 bases read in frame from the first base. The germline V end is reduced by 5 bases and the J end by 6 bases; junction bases left unmatched: 14. For CDR1 and CDR2, the germline V gene lists MGHRA and YSYEKL. The clonotype comes from a human donor in a cohort sampled during active COVID-19. The specimen sequenced was peripheral blood. In this chain, TRBV4-1 is recombined with TRBJ2-5; 11 central nucleotides agree with TRBD2. The CDR3 protein is CASSGALVAGGSQTQYF. Here is the DNA: TGCGCCAGCAGCGGGGCGTTGGTAGCGGGGGGGTCTCAGACCCAGTACTTC.